Listed below are T cell receptor beta chains from one sample, sequenced in a study of blood T cell repertoires in COVID-19. Measured with immunoSEQ multiplex PCR; TCRdb has only the in-frame clones, and not every one. The repertoire holds approximately 180,000 clones, with over 65% as singletons. Specimen: peripheral blood. Receptor source: a person aged 70 to 85 with COVID-19, enrolled during active disease. Each CDR3 is given without its conserved first and last residue.

V gene	J gene	CDR3 protein
TRBV6-4	TRBJ1-2	ASRDPYNYGYT
TRBV5-1	TRBJ2-7	ASSLVYGSYEQY
TRBV25-1	TRBJ1-2	ASSATGTNYGYT
TRBV3-1/TRBV3-2	TRBJ1-6	ASSQARQGNSPLH
TRBV18	TRBJ2-5	ASSPADRGMSFAETQY
TRBV4-3	TRBJ2-3	ASSQAELSTDTQY
TRBV5-6	TRBJ2-7	ASKRQTYEQY
TRBV11-2	TRBJ2-1	ASSLASGRNEQF
TRBV7-2	TRBJ1-5	ASSLDTGQPQH
TRBV6-6	TRBJ1-6	ASSLTVNSPLH
TRBV5-1	TRBJ2-7	ASSPQNSNYEQY
TRBV5-1	TRBJ2-3	ASSLARLAGGLDTQY
TRBV4-3	TRBJ1-1	ASSQEGGFGTEAF
TRBV2	TRBJ1-5	ASRRGGGQPQH
TRBV28	TRBJ1-5	ASSFPTGGRANQPQH
TRBV2	TRBJ2-1	ASSVGSLRNEQF
TRBV2	TRBJ1-2	ASSETGLDGYT
TRBV19	TRBJ2-3	ASKFRVGDTQY
TRBV19	TRBJ1-2	ASSTHHRDRALRYGYT
TRBV11-2	TRBJ1-1	ASSPRGGATEAF
TRBV5-1	TRBJ2-6	ASRPGQDNSGANVLT
TRBV6-2/TRBV6-3	TRBJ1-2	ASSHLPLAQGRPGYT
TRBV7-3	TRBJ2-3	ASSRVRASGSTDTQY
TRBV7-3	TRBJ2-1	ASSLRGSGIYNEQF